This T cell receptor beta chain was observed in a study of post-analysis software for immune sequencing data. Overall study findings and caveats: About 5 TRBV segments appeared more often in patients than in controls, and TRBV5-6, TRBV5-1 and TRBV20-1 were among these.

The germline V gene encodes CDR1 SGHRS and CDR2 YFSETQ. This CDR3 region has 12 residues. Trimming left V 0 bases short and J 11 bases short, with 12 bases between. Details on this clonotype: Its antigen remains unidentified.

Unique molecular identifiers were present in the TCR beta cDNA libraries. Yield was 500,000 or so cDNA molecules from about 0.94 to 9.7 million T cells. TCRdb processed the PCR reads anew with MiXCR; each CDR3 protein has one entry. Found here are roughly 400,000 distinct CDR3 sequences, about 40% of them singletons; the top ten hold 7.6%. The rearrangement links TRBV5-1 to TRBJ2-7; maybe TRBD2 (5 bases). Material for sequencing was blood. The source is a girl aged 2-10 years with multiple sclerosis. For the CDR3, the DNA is TGCGCCAGCAGCTTGGCGGACTCCGGGAAGTACTTC. This encodes CASSLADSGKYF.